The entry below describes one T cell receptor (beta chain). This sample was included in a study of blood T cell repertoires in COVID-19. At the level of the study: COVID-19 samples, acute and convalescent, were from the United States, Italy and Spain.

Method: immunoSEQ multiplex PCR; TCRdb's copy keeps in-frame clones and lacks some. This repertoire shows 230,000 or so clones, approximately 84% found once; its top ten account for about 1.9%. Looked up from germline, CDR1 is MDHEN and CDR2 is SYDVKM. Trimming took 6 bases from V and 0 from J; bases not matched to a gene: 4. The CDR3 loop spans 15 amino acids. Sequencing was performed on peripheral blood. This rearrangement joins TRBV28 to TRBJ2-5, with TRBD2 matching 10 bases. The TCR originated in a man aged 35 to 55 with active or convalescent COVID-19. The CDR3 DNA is TGTGCCAGCAGACTAGCGGGGAACTACCAAGAGACCCAGTACTTC. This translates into CASRLAGNYQETQYF.